This TCR beta chain was observed in a study of blood T cell repertoires in COVID-19. Across the whole study: The study drew acute and convalescent COVID-19 samples from the United States, Italy and Spain. The cDNA or gDNA used as material had been derived from T cells, B-cell-depleted T cells, or PBMCs.

V was cut by 4 bases and J by 2 bases, with 6 bases left in between. This CDR3 has 12 amino acids. Per the germline V gene, CDR1 is SGHDN and CDR2 is FVKESK. Original processing notes: The assay estimated nucleated cells by amplifying reference gene primers. The assay was immunoSEQ multiplex PCR, and TCRdb's table has in-frame clones only and misses some. That table furnishes V, J and clone size, whereas the DNA furnished D and trimming. The sample has some 270,000 clones, roughly 86% seen once; the top ten hold 1.5% to 2%. The origin of this receptor is a woman aged 55-70 years who had recovered from COVID-19. The chain combines TRBV14 with TRBJ2-7, with D maybe TRBD1 (6 bases). The specimen sequenced was peripheral blood. In nucleotides, the CDR3 is TGTGCCAGCAGCCGGACAGCCTACGAGCAGTACTTC. It translates to CASSRTAYEQYF.